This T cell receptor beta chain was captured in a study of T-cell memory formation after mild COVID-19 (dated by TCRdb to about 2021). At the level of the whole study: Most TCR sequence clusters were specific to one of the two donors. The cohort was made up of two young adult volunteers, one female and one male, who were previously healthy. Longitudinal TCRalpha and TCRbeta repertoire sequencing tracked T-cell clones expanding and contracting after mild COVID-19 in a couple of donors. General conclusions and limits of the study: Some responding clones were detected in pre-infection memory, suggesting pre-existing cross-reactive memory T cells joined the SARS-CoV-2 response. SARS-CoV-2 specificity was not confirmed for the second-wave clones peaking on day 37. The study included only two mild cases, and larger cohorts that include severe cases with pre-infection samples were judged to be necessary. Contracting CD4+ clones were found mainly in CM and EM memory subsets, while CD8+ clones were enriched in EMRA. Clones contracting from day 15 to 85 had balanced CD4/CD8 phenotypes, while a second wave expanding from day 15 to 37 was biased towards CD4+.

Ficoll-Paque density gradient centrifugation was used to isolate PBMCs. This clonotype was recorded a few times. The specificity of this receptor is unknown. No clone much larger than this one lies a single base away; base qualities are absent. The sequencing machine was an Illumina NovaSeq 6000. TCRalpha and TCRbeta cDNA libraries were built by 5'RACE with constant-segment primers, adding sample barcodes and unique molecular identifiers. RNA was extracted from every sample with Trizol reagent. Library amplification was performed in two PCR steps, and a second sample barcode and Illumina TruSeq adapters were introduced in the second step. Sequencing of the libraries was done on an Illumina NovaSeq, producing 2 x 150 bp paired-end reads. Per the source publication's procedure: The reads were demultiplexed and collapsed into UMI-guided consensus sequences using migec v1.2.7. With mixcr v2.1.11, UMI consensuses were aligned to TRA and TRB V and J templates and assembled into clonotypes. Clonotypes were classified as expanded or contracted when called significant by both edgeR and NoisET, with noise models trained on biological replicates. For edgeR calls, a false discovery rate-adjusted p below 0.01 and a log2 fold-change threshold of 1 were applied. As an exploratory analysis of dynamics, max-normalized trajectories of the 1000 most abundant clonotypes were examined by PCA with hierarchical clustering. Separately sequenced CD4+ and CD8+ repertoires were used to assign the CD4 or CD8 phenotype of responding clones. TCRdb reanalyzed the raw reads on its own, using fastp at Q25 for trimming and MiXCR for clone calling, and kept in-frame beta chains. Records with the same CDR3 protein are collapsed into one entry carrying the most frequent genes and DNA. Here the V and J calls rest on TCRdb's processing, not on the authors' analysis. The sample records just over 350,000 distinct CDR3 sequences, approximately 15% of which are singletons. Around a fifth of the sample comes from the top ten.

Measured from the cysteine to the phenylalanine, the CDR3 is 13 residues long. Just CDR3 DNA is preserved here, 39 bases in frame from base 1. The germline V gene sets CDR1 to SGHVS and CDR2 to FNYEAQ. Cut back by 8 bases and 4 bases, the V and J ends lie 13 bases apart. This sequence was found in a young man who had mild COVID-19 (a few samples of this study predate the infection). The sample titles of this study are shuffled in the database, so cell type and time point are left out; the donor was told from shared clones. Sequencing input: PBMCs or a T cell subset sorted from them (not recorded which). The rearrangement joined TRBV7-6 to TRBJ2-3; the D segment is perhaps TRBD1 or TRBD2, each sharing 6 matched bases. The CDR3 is CASATRGADTQYF. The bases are TGTGCCAGCGCGACTAGGGGGGCAGATACGCAGTATTTT.